Given below is one T cell receptor (beta chain) in context. This clone appeared a few times. Its antigen specificity is not known. No base quality information exists; no much larger clone differs at one position. V is pruned by 2 bases and J by 7 bases, leaving 6 bases of the junction without a gene match. Based on the germline V gene, the CDR1 and CDR2 sequences are SGHTS and YDEGEE. The cysteine opens and the phenylalanine closes a CDR3 of 14 amino acids. Only CDR3 DNA remains: 42 bases, in frame from the first base. These data belong to a study of cytomegalovirus exposure and HLA in healthy donors (dated by TCRdb to about 2017). About the study as a whole: According to an earlier analysis of around 600 of the donors, 200 million or so T cells yielded approximately 120 million unique TCR beta sequences and more than 250 Gb of sequence data. Five DR-DQ haplotypes were handled as single units for association and clustering, since linkage in the cohort was strong. On average, 235,054 unique TCR beta nucleotide sequences were sequenced per donor among 398 genotyped donors of the cohort, with 15% to 20% of those sequences being non-productive. Genome-wide SNP genotypes for about 65% of the 666 donors were used in a later genetic analysis, which treated that subset as a discovery cohort. Typing coverage differed by locus: A, B, C, DRB1 and DQB1 were typed in roughly 620-640 donors, DQA1 in 500 to 550, DPA1 in 600 to 610, and DPB1 in 400 to 480. The T cell repertoires of about 700 subjects were profiled by immunosequencing and related to cytomegalovirus serostatus. Along with the 666-subject first cohort, a separate validation cohort of around 110 different subjects was used. In a later analysis, previously published TCR beta repertoires from fewer than 750 donors were re-analyzed and high-resolution HLA genotyping was added so that TCR occurrence patterns could be studied. Among the approximately 420 genotyped donors, around 81% belonged to the genetic ancestry cluster associated with self-reported Caucasian donors. Rather than using new phenotypic data, the later analysis identified candidate immune exposures from TCR beta sequences and from how often those sequences occurred across donors. An earlier analysis of about 600 of the donors used high-throughput TCR beta sequencing to judge whether each TCR beta V gene segment behaved as functional or pseudogenic. All discovery cohort repertoires had been generated using a single sequencing platform. To predict cytomegalovirus infection status, the study brought together high-throughput TCR immunosequencing, statistical association of individual TCRs with disease status, and machine learning. Approximately 300 gigabases of sequencing data and around 80 million unique TCR sequences made up an early release that covered over 550 HLA-typed donors. The study aimed to test whether cataloging public T cell receptors could reveal signatures of past pathogen exposure. HLA typing covered class I and class II loci at four-digit resolution. Alongside the repertoire data, information on donor age, sex, ethnicity and CMV serostatus was compiled.

The full study reports these points: According to the authors, the approach could potentially be generalized to other disease states and immunological phenotypes. Roughly 17 rarely observed V segments, including chromosome 9 orphons, were excluded from the earlier analysis of 550 to 700 of the donors because counts were too low. Cytomegalovirus status was reported to be diagnosed by the classifier with high specificity and sensitivity in both the original and validation cohorts. An association between a missense DCLRE1C variant and V-gene and J-gene trimming of TCR beta chains was found in a later genetic analysis and replicated in an independent cohort. A total of 164 TCR beta chains were listed by the study as associated with cytomegalovirus. Because the 87-base-pair reads could not distinguish some IMGT-functional V segments, including TRBV6-2 and TRBV6-3, those segments were excluded. Roughly uniform sequencing depth across donors was assumed in presence/absence analyses, although this assumption may not hold. According to a later analysis, TCR association rates differed among HLA loci, with DRB1 alleles showing the most associated TCRs and HLA-C alleles showing the fewest. When HLA alleles, especially DR and DQ, strongly co-occurred, TCR associations were difficult to assign to individual alleles. Because HLA typing was missing for some donors at each locus, association tests included only the typed subset. A further reported finding was that TCR beta sequences accurately predicted the HLA-A and HLA-B alleles for most subjects in the first cohort. According to a later analysis, most CMV-associated TCR beta chains appeared to be HLA-restricted, and the HLA associations seemed to be driven largely by CMV exposure. Three of the identified cytomegalovirus-associated TCR beta chains were confirmed in vitro to be specific for cytomegalovirus antigens. In a later analysis, 16,951 TCR beta sequences were associated with specific HLA alleles at a false discovery rate of 0.05. In this cohort, only TCR beta chains were sequenced, and detectable features were limited by the absence of alpha or paired-chain data. Linkage disequilibrium might explain the correlated functional status among segregating V segments, but an unknown experimental factor could not be excluded. CMV serostatus was the only immune exposure information available for the cohort. An earlier analysis of approximately 600 of the donors showed that most TCR beta V segments appeared in productive rearrangements either about 90% or about 30% of the time, which broadly matched IMGT annotations. Several of the top co-occurrence clusters appeared to be linked to parvovirus B19, influenza, CMV and Epstein-Barr virus, according to a later analysis. A cluster of highly shared sequence variants was judged likely to represent a technical artifact of the sequencing pipeline. Most TCR sequences were observed very rarely across donors, whereas some public TCRs were present in many individuals. Compared with the approximately 700-donor mean, donors in an Asian-associated ancestry cluster had fewer N-insertions in productive TCRs, according to a later genetic analysis. In a later analysis, HLA-associated TCR beta chains showed more clonal expansion and lower generation probabilities than non-associated chains that were equally common.

The library was prepared using the immunoSEQ multiplex PCR assay. A mixture of 60 forward primers for TCR Vbeta segments and 13 reverse primers for TCR Jbeta segments was used in the multiplex PCR. The CDR3 region of rearranged TCR beta genes was amplified from genomic DNA by a multiplex PCR assay. Amplified TCR beta libraries were sequenced as 87-base-pair reads on the Illumina HiSeq System. On the authors' methods: A later analysis counted approximately 84 million unique TCR beta chains across the 666 repertoires, and around 9.9 million of these chains were shared by at least two donors. Raw reads were error-corrected and collapsed into unique sequences by a nearest-neighbor algorithm in which closely related sequences were merged to remove PCR and sequencing errors. To assign V, D and J gene segments, CDR3 sequences were aligned to IMGT reference sequences. For a sequence to be retained, a match of at least six nucleotides to both a V gene segment and a J gene segment was required. A rearrangement counted as productive if the CDR3 had no stop codons and remained in frame with V and J, and every other rearrangement counted as non-productive. CDR3 was defined according to IMGT convention as the region running from the second conserved V-encoded cysteine to the conserved J-encoded phenylalanine. The earlier analysis of about 640 of the donors excluded any sequence lacking an unambiguous match to a single V gene segment. In an earlier analysis of approximately 500 of the donors, a V segment was called functional when productive rearrangements were above 56.7%, and segregating when the standard deviation between donors exceeded 5%. A statistical classification framework was developed to diagnose cytomegalovirus status using the catalog of TCR beta chain sequences. In a later analysis, TCR nucleotide sequences were compared against IMGT/GENE-DB human TR gene sequences so that V and J genes could be assigned. A later analysis assigned CDR3 sequences and most-parsimonious VDJ recombination scenarios with the TCRdist pipeline. In a later analysis, each TCR beta chain was defined by its CDR3 amino acid sequence together with its V-gene family, and reads lacking a unique V-gene family were excluded. In a later analysis, nearly 600 highly shared, low-generation-probability nucleotide sequences were removed to address suspected cross-contamination and a sequencing artifact. In a later analysis, a clonal expansion index was calculated for each public chain from normalized within-repertoire ranks of inferred template counts. Generation probabilities in a later analysis came from a VDJ recombination model fitted to out-of-frame rearrangements, and those results were checked against IGoR. A later analysis scored TCR-TCR, TCR-HLA and TCR-CMV co-occurrence with hypergeometric tests, applying a repertoire-size bias correction to TCR pairs. False discovery rates were estimated in a later analysis by permuting HLA or CMV assignments 20 times. In a later analysis, co-occurring TCRs were grouped with DBSCAN, and TCRdist sequence similarity was added when clustering was performed within HLA-allele-positive subsets. Repertoires with fewer than 30,000 or more than 120,000 public chains, plus five repertoires with anomalous nucleotide sharing, were excluded from co-occurrence clustering. The source is immuneACCESS, and TCRdb retained only in-frame sequences with V and J called. Part of the clones is not carried over; for the studies checked, unresolved V genes explain less than half of this, and the remainder is unexplained. That table supplies the V and J calls and clone size; D and trimming were determined from the DNA. Counted in this sample were more than 90,000 clones; roughly 78% of them appeared once. The ten largest make up approximately 0.83% of the sample.

The cohort consisted of 600 to 750 healthy bone marrow donors. At the time of sampling, all cohort members were nominally healthy, though unrecorded immune exposures were likely present. The donor was CMV seronegative and was included in the group of hundreds of seronegative cohort members. A peripheral blood sample was collected from each donor, and TCR beta sequencing was performed on peripheral blood mononuclear cells. Genomic DNA extraction from the blood cell samples was performed with the Qiagen DNeasy Blood Extraction Kit. Sequenced input: PBMCs. This clonotype was sampled from an older woman in good health and CMV-seronegative. The chain employs TRBV5-8 and TRBJ2-1, and TRBD2 aligns with 7 junction nucleotides. CDR3 sequence: CASSFMRGLNEQFF. The DNA is as follows: TGTGCCAGCAGCTTCATGCGGGGGTTAAATGAGCAGTTCTTC. Where the CDR3 stops, the reference TRBV5-8 and TRBJ2-1 genes take over; the full variable domain is EAGVTQSPTHLIKTRGQQATLRCSPISGHTSVYWYQQALGLGLQFLLWYDEGEERNRGNFPPRFSGRQFPNYSSELNVNALELEDSALYLCASSFMRGLNEQFFGPGTRLTVL.